The 27 T cell receptor beta chains below were found in one sample sequenced in a study of control samples from healthy donors and cancer patients. Sequenced by immunoSEQ multiplex PCR; TCRdb stores in-frame clones only, minus some. The data show 400,000 to 450,000 clones, with around 90% seen just once and 6% to 7% held by the top ten. Sequenced sample: PBMCs. The receptors were gathered from a man aged 35-49 years with head and neck cancer.

The chain carries TRBV5-4 and TRBJ1-5; D is ambiguous. This CDR3 contains 13 residues. Looked up from germline, CDR1 is SGHNT and CDR2 is YYREEE (reference sequence). V gave up 4 bases and J gave up 9 bases, with 14 bases separating them. The CDR3 protein is CASSLDADPPQHF. Written as DNA, the CDR3 is TGTGCCAGCAGCCTTGACGCCGACCCGCCCCAGCATTTT. The variable domain in full, with the rest retrieved from reference TRBV5-4 and TRBJ1-5, is ETGVTQSPTHLIKTRGQQVTLRCSSQSGHNTVSWYQQALGQGPQFIFQYYREEENGRGNFPPRFSGLQFPNYSSELNVNALELDDSALYLCASSLDADPPQHFGDGTRLSIL.

V and J are TRBV27 and TRBJ2-3; 8 nucleotides agree with TRBD2. Germline V gene sequence: CDR1 MNHEY, CDR2 SMNVEV (reference sequence). This CDR3 has 14 amino acids. With 5 bases clipped from V and 2 bases from J, the junction kept 3 bases outside the gene matches. The CDR3 DNA sequence: TGTGCCAGCAGTATTAGCGGGATCACAGATACGCAGTATTTT. Residues: CASSISGITDTQYF.

V and J are TRBV5-1 and TRBJ1-4; TRBD1 agrees at 7 bases. CDR1 is SGHRS and CDR2 is YFSETQ in the germline V gene. The CDR3 spans 15 residues. J was trimmed by 7 bases and V by 4 bases; bases with no gene match: 10. CDR3 sequence (DNA): TGCGCCAGCAGCGGCGGGACAGCGGTTGGTGAAAAACTGTTTTTT. Its translation: CASSGGTAVGEKLFF.

The V call is TRBV5-5, the J call TRBJ2-1; D is perhaps TRBD1 (5 bases). Germline values: CDR1 SGHKS, CDR2 YYEKEE (reference sequence). The CDR3 contains 16 residues. The V end was cut by 1 base, the J end by 2 bases, with 13 bases between. CDR3 in amino acids: CASSLTGRVAYNEQFF. DNA of the CDR3: TGTGCCAGCAGCTTGACGGGCAGGGTCGCCTACAATGAGCAGTTCTTC.

This clone was counted once. The gene calls are TRBV28 and TRBJ2-7; D perhaps matches TRBD1 (6 bases). Germline V gene data show CDR1 as MDHEN and CDR2 as SYDVKM. CDR3 length: 16 amino acids. Between the trimmed V and J ends, which lost 6 bases and 3 bases, there was a span of 21 bases. DNA of the CDR3: TGTGCCAGCAGATCCCCTCAGGGCAGGGGATACTACGAGCAGTACTTC. It specifies CASRSPQGRGYYEQYF.

This clone has just one count. The CDR3 region has the DNA TGTGCCAGCAGCTTACATGGCGGGAACGCAGGCGAGCAGTACTTC. Its translation is CASSLHGGNAGEQYF. This chain links TRBV11-2 with TRBJ2-7; D is possibly TRBD2 (6 bases). CDR1 is SGHAT, CDR2 FQNNGV, per germline. The germline V and J ends were trimmed by 2 bases and 6 bases, with 17 bases remaining between them. The CDR3 has 15 amino acids.

J is TRBJ1-1 and V is TRBV24-1; 9 nucleotides match TRBD1. J gave up 7 bases and V 4 bases, and 3 bases lay outside the gene matches. Per the germline V gene, CDR1 is KGHDR and CDR2 is SFDVKD. This CDR3 has 13 amino acids. CDR3: CATSDPTGGEAFF. The DNA of the CDR3 is TGTGCCACCAGTGACCCGACAGGGGGTGAAGCTTTCTTT.

The chain recombines TRBV7-3 with TRBJ2-1; maybe TRBD2 (5 bases). This CDR3 has 17 residues. CDR1 and CDR2 (germline): SGHTA, FQGTGA. The V end lost 5 bases, the J end lost 1 base, and 18 bases lay between the germline ends. The CDR3 DNA reads as TGTGCCAGCAGCGCCCAAGGCGCGGGCAGATCCTACAATGAGCAGTTCTTC. Residues: CASSAQGAGRSYNEQFF.

This chain uses TRBV27 with TRBJ2-7; TRBD1 might be the D (5 bases). Trimming shortened V by 3 bases and J by 5 bases, and 14 bases separated the two germline ends. CDR1 and CDR2 from the germline V gene are MNHEY and SMNVEV (reference sequence). The CDR3 totals 14 residues. CDR3 amino acids: CASSLGQGLNEQYF. The CDR3 bases are TGTGCCAGCAGTTTGGGCCAGGGTCTCAACGAGCAGTACTTC.

This clone has only one observation. This sequence joins TRBV9 and TRBJ1-4; TRBD1 agrees at 7 bases. J lost 0 bases, V lost 3 bases, and 8 bases had no gene match. Germline CDR1 reads SGDLS; CDR2 reads YYNGEE. This CDR3 has 17 amino acids. CDR3 region: CASSEGVGTATNEKLFF. The CDR3 DNA sequence: TGTGCCAGCAGCGAGGGGGTCGGGACAGCAACTAATGAAAAACTGTTTTTT. Supplemented by reference TRBV9 and TRBJ1-4, the full variable domain reads DSGVTQTPKHLITATGQRVTLRCSPRSGDLSVYWYQQSLDQGLQFLIQYYNGEERAKGNILERFSAQQFPDLHSELNLSSLELGDSALYFCASSEGVGTATNEKLFFGSGTQLSVL.

V usage is TRBV6-6 and J usage is TRBJ2-1; D is unresolved. V dropped 6 bases and J dropped 5 bases, with 23 bases sitting between them. The CDR3 spans 17 residues. Germline-derived CDR1 and CDR2 are MNHNY and SVGAGI (reference sequence). CDR3 loop: CASRRDLSSPVDNEQFF. CDR3 DNA sequence: TGTGCCAGCAGACGAGACCTTAGCAGCCCTGTCGACAATGAGCAGTTCTTC.

CDR3 DNA: TGCGCCAGCAGCTTTAGGACTAGCGGGAAGGGGACAGATACGCAGTATTTT. Translating gives CASSFRTSGKGTDTQYF. The J gene is TRBJ2-3, the V gene TRBV5-1; 12 bases fit TRBD2. CDR1 and CDR2 from the germline V gene are SGHRS and YFSETQ. The CDR3 length is 17 residues. With 2 bases clipped from V and 3 bases from J, the junction kept 7 bases outside the gene matches.

The genes are TRBV3-1 (or the pseudogene TRBV3-2) and TRBJ2-7; 9 bases align to TRBD2. Trimming removed 1 base from V and 4 bases from J; junction bases left unmatched: 8. The CDR3 is made up of 16 amino acids. The germline gives CDR1 LGHDT, CDR2 YNNKEL (reference sequence). This CDR3 reads CASSQGWASGTYEQYF. The CDR3 DNA follows: TGTGCCAGCAGCCAAGGGTGGGCTAGCGGGACGTACGAGCAGTACTTC.

V is TRBV7-3 and J is TRBJ2-1; D not resolved. V was clipped by 0 bases and J by 4 bases, with 4 bases between them. Germline CDR1 SGHTA, CDR2 FQGTGA. This CDR3 spans 13 amino acids. CDR3 amino acids: CASSLTRYNEQFF. In DNA, the CDR3 is TGTGCCAGCAGCTTAACGCGGTACAATGAGCAGTTCTTC.

The chain has TRBV3-1 (or the pseudogene TRBV3-2) and TRBJ1-2; D not certain. Trimming left V 1 base short and J 0 bases short, with 9 bases between. The CDR3 is 15 residues long. Per the germline V gene, CDR1 is LGHDT and CDR2 is YNNKEL (reference sequence). The CDR3: CASSQGVGANYGYTF. In DNA, the CDR3 is TGTGCCAGCAGCCAAGGTGTGGGAGCTAACTATGGCTACACCTTC.

The V gene is TRBV15, the J gene TRBJ1-2; no clear D gene. The length of the CDR3 is 16 residues. Trimming stripped 1 base from V and 5 bases from J, with 17 bases between. The germline V gene has CDR1 LNHNV and CDR2 YYDKDF (reference sequence). The CDR3 DNA reads as TGTGCCACCAGCAGAGTTCCGCCCCCGGACCGATATGGCTACACCTTC. It codes for CATSRVPPPDRYGYTF.

V and J are TRBV10-3 and TRBJ1-1; TRBD1 agrees at 7 bases. This CDR3 is built from 15 residues. J lost 2 bases, V lost 2 bases, and 5 bases had no gene match. The germline V gene has CDR1 ENHRY and CDR2 SYGVKD. The CDR3 DNA reads as TGTGCCATCAGTGAGGAGGGGGCGGTTAACACTGAAGCTTTCTTT. Amino acid sequence: CAISEEGAVNTEAFF.

The chain couples TRBV5-1 to TRBJ2-5, with D perhaps TRBD1 (8 bases). V lost 0 bases and J 5 bases, leaving 14 bases between the germline ends. In germline, CDR1 is SGHRS, CDR2 YFSETQ. The CDR3 sequence is 15 residues long. CDR3 DNA: TGCGCCAGCAGCTTGGCCACAGGGGGAGGGGAGACCCAGTACTTC. The encoded protein is CASSLATGGGETQYF.

The chain carries TRBV21-1 and TRBJ1-3. TRBV21-1 is flagged as a pseudogene. There are 17 residues in the CDR3. CDR3 residues: CASTSGTAEEGENTIYF. CDR3 nucleotides: TGTGCCAGCACTTCAGGGACGGCGGAGGAAGGCGAGAACACCATATATTTT.

J is TRBJ1-5 and V is TRBV27; D gene uncertain. V lost 7 bases to trimming and J lost 2 bases, with 6 bases between them. CDR1 and CDR2 (germline): MNHEY, SMNVEV (reference sequence). The CDR3 has 12 residues. The CDR3 DNA sequence: TGTGCCAGCAAGAGTGGCAATCAGCCCCAGCATTTT. As protein: CASKSGNQPQHF.

The chain employs TRBV5-6 and TRBJ2-1; D is perhaps TRBD1 or TRBD2 (6 bases each). CDR1 and CDR2 from the germline V gene are SGHDT and YYEEEE. Trimming stripped 4 bases from V and 9 bases from J, with 11 bases between. The CDR3 is 12 amino acids. CDR3 in amino acids: CASSAGGGEQFF. CDR3 DNA: TGTGCCAGCAGCGCCGGGGGCGGTGAGCAGTTCTTC.

The chain combines TRBV7-2 with TRBJ1-2, with D hard to call. CDR3 size: 15 residues. Trimming took off 5 bases at V and 0 bases at J, with 13 bases between the two ends. The V gene's germline CDR1 is SGHTA and CDR2 FQGNSA. The CDR3 protein is CASSPRPRANYGYTF. CDR3 sequence (DNA): TGTGCCAGCAGCCCCCGACCACGAGCTAACTATGGCTACACCTTC.

The chain uses TRBV6-2 or TRBV6-3 and TRBJ1-2, with D unresolved. CDR1 and CDR2 from the germline V gene are MNHEY and SVGEGT. The CDR3 spans 15 residues. V was shortened by 2 bases and J by 3 bases, with 13 bases between the two germline ends. The CDR3 spells CASSYVDEGYYGYTF. The CDR3 region has the DNA TGTGCCAGCAGTTACGTCGACGAGGGTTACTATGGCTACACCTTC.

The genes are TRBV20-1 and TRBJ2-2, with TRBD2 as a possible D gene (5 bases). There are 16 residues in the CDR3. In germline, CDR1 is DFQATT, CDR2 SNEGSKA (reference sequence). Trimming removed 3 bases at V and 0 bases at J, with 14 bases between. The CDR3 here is CSASASGFANTGELFF. CDR3 nucleotides: TGCAGTGCTAGTGCTTCGGGATTCGCGAACACCGGGGAGCTGTTTTTT.

The chain couples TRBV4-2 to TRBJ2-3; D is perhaps TRBD1 or TRBD2 (5 bases each). Trimming shortened V by 0 bases and J by 1 base, and 11 bases separated the two germline ends. This CDR3 has 16 amino acids. CDR1 LGHNA and CDR2 YNFKEQ come from the germline V gene. This CDR3 reads CASSQEGQGGTDTQYF. The CDR3 nucleotides read TGTGCCAGCAGCCAAGAGGGTCAGGGAGGCACAGATACGCAGTATTTT.

The table lists this clone with many counts. The rearrangement joins TRBV30 to TRBJ1-4; D is perhaps TRBD1 (5 bases). Deletions cut 2 bases from V and 3 bases from J, with 13 bases between. Germline V gene sequence: CDR1 GTSNPN, CDR2 SVGIG (reference sequence). The CDR3 sequence is 15 residues long. CDR3 residues: CAWSPRGTSNEKLFF. The DNA for the CDR3 is TGTGCCTGGAGTCCACGGGGCACTTCTAATGAAAAACTGTTTTTT. The variable domain in full, with the rest retrieved from reference TRBV30 and TRBJ1-4, is SQTIHQWPATLVQPVGSPLSLECTVEGTSNPNLYWYRQAAGRGLQLLFYSVGIGQISSEVPQNLSASRPQDRQFILSSKKLLLSDSGFYLCAWSPRGTSNEKLFFGSGTQLSVL.

The rearrangement uses TRBV28 and TRBJ1-2; possibly TRBD1 for D (5 bases). Germline loops: CDR1 MDHEN, CDR2 SYDVKM. Deletions cut 3 bases from V and 3 bases from J, with 11 bases between. The CDR3 runs 14 residues. The CDR3 DNA reads TGTGCCAGCAGTTTTCAGGGACGTCACTATGGCTACACCTTC. Amino acid sequence: CASSFQGRHYGYTF.